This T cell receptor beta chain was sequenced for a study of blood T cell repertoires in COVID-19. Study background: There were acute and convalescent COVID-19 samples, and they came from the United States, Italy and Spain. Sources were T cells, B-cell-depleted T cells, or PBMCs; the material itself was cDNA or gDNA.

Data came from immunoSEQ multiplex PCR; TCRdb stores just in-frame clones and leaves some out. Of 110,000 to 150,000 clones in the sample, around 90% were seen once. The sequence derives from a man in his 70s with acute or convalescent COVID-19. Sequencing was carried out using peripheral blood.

The CDR3 region is CASSQAPQGRNSPLHF. For the CDR3, the DNA is TGTGCCAGCAGCCAAGCTCCCCAGGGAAGGAATTCACCCCTCCACTTT. V gene TRBV3-1 (or the pseudogene TRBV3-2) combines with J gene TRBJ1-6, with D tentatively TRBD1 (5 bases). Germline lookup yields CDR1 LGHDT and CDR2 YNNKEL (reference sequence). Trimming shortened V by 1 base and J by 7 bases, and 14 bases separated the two germline ends. CDR3 length: 16 amino acids.